This T cell receptor beta chain was sequenced during a study of control samples from healthy donors and cancer patients. This CDR3 contains 15 residues. V was pared by 4 bases and J by 5 bases, with 13 bases between. Germline V gives CDR1 SGHRS, CDR2 YFSETQ. TCRdb's table, derived via immunoSEQ multiplex PCR, lists solely in-frame clones and lacks some. In the table there are about 120,000 clones, 75% to 95% of which are singletons. The sequencing input was blood. This chain joins TRBV5-1 and TRBJ1-6, with D possibly TRBD1 on 5 matching bases. The source of this sequence is a man aged 40-49 years in good health. The CDR3 is CASSIAGVDNSPLHF. The CDR3 coding sequence is TGCGCCAGCAGCATCGCGGGGGTAGATAATTCACCCCTCCACTTT.